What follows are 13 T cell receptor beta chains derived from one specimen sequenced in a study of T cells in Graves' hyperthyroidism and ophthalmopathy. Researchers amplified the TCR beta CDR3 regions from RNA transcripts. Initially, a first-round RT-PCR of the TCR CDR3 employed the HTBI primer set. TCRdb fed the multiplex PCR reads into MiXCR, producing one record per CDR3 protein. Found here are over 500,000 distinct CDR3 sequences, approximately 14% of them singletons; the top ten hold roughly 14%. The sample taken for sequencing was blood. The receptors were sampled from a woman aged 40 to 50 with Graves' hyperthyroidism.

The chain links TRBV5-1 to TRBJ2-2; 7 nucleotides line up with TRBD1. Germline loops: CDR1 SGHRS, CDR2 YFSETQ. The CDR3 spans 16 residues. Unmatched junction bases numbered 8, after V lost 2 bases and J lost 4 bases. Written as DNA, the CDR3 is TGCGCCAGCAGCTTAGAGGGGGACAGAGGCACCGGGGAGCTGTTTTTT. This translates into CASSLEGDRGTGELFF.

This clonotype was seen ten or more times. CDR3 loop: CASRGPNSPLHF. Here the CDR3 DNA reads TGTGCCAGCAGGGGCCCGAATTCACCCCTCCACTTT. The V and J genes are TRBV12-3 or TRBV12-4 and TRBJ1-6; D gene unclear. The ends were cut back, 6 bases at V and 7 bases at J, with 7 bases in the middle. The CDR3 loop spans 12 amino acids.

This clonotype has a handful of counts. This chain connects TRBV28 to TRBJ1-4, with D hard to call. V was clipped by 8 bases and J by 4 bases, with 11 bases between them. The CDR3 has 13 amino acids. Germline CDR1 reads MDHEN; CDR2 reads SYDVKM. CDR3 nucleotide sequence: TGTGCCAGCGCCGTCGGATTTAATGAAAAACTGTTTTTT. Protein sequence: CASAVGFNEKLFF.

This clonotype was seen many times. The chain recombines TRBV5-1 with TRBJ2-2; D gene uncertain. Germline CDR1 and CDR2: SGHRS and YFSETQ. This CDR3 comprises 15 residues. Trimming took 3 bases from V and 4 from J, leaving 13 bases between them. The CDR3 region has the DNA TGCGCCAGCAGCTCAAGCGAAGTCGGCACCGGGGAGCTGTTTTTT. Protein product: CASSSSEVGTGELFF.

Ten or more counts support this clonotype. The CDR3 coding sequence is TGTGCCAGCAGCTTAGAGTTCGGGTATGGGGGCGAGCAGTACTTC. It is translated as CASSLEFGYGGEQYF. The gene calls are TRBV11-3 and TRBJ2-7; D is possibly TRBD1 or TRBD2 (5 bases each). The V end was cut by 0 bases, the J end by 6 bases, with 15 bases between. CDR3 length: 15 amino acids. Germline lookup yields CDR1 SGHNT and CDR2 YENEEA.

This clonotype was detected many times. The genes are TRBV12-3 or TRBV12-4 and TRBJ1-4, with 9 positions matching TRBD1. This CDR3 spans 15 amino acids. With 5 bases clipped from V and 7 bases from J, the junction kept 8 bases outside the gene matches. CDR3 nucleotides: TGTGCCAGCAGTCTCGCCGGGACAGGGTTTGAAAAACTGTTTTTT. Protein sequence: CASSLAGTGFEKLFF.

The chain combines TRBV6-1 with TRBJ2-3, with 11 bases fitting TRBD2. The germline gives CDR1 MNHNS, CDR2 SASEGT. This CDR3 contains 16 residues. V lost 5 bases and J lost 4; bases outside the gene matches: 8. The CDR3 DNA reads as TGTGCCAGCAGTAATACAATAGCGGGAGGGGCAGATACGCAGTATTTT. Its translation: CASSNTIAGGADTQYF.

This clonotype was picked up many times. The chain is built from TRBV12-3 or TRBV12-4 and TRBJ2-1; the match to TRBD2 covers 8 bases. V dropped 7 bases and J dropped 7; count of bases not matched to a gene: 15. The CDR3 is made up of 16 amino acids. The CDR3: CASTTRPSGSRNEQFF. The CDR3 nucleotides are TGTGCCAGCACCACTCGACCCAGCGGGAGTAGGAATGAGCAGTTCTTC.

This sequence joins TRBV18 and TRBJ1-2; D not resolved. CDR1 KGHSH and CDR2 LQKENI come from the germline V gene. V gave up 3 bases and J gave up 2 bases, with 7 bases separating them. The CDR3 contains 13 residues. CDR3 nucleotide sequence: TGTGCCAGCTCACCGGACGGGAACTATGGCTACACCTTC. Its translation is CASSPDGNYGYTF.

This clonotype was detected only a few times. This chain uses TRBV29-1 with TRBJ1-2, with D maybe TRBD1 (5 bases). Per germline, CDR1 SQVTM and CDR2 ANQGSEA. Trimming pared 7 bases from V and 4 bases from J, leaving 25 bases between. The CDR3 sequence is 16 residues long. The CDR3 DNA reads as TGCAGCGCCGGGGGTACCCCTGGGTCGAGAAGCTATGGCTACACCTTC. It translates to CSAGGTPGSRSYGYTF.

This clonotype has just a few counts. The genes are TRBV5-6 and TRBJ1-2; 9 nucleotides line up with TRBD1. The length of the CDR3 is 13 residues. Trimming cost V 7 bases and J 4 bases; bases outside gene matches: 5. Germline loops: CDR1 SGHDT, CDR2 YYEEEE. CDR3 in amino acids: CASGGTGRYGYTF. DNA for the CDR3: TGTGCCAGCGGGGGGACAGGGCGCTATGGCTACACCTTC. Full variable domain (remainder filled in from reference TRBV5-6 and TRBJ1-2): DAGVTQSPTHLIKTRGQQVTLRCSPKSGHDTVSWYQQALGQGPQFIFQYYEEEERQRGNFPDRFSGHQFPNYSSELNVNALLLGDSALYLCASGGTGRYGYTFGSGTRLTVV.

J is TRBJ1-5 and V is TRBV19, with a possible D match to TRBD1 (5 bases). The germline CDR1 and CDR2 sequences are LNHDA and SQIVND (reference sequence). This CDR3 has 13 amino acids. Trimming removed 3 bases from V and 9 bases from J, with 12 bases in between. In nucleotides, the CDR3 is TGTGCCAGTAGTATGCGGGGGAATGGGCCCCAGCATTTT. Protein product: CASSMRGNGPQHF.

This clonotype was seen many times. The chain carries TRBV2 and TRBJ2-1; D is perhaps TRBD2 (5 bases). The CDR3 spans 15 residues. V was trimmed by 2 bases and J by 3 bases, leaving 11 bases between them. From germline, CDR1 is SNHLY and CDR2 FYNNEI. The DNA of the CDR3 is TGTGCCAGCAGTGAACTAGAAGCGGACTACAATGAGCAGTTCTTC. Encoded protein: CASSELEADYNEQFF.